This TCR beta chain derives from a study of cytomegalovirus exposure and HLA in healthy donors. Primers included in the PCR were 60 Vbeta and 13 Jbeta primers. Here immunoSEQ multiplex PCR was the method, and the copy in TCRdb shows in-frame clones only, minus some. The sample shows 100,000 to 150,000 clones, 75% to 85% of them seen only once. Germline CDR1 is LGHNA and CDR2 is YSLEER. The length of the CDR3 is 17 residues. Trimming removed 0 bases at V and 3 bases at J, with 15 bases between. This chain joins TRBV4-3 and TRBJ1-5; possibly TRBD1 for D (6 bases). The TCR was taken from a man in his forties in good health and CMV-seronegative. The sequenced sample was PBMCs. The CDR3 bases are TGCGCCAGCAGCCAAGAGGGGGCACCACTCCCCAATCAGCCCCAGCATTTT. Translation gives CASSQEGAPLPNQPQHF.